This T cell receptor (beta chain) was documented in a study of T cells in tuberculosis. Study-level findings and limits: Some low-affinity tetramer-binding T cells may be absent from this sample.

Cells were sorted from thawed PBMC rested overnight and stained with GMM-loaded CD1B tetramer, viability dye and anti-CD3. CD1B tetramers were loaded with Rhodococcus equi-derived C32 glucose monomycolate. Method: immunoSEQ multiplex PCR; TCRdb's copy keeps in-frame clones and lacks some. This table has tens of thousands of clones, 80% to 85% appearing once. In germline, CDR1 is LGHNA, CDR2 YNFKEQ. Trimming stripped 0 bases from V and 0 bases from J, with 5 bases between. The CDR3 is made up of 15 amino acids. Material: CD1b-GMM tetramer-negative cells sorted from PBMCs. This rearrangement joins TRBV4-2 to TRBJ1-4; D not resolved. The sequence was obtained from an adult woman with latent tuberculosis. Written as DNA, the CDR3 is TGTGCCAGCAGCCAAGAACTTACAACTAATGAAAAACTGTTTTTT. Its translation: CASSQELTTNEKLFF.